This T cell receptor (beta chain) came from a study of blood T cell repertoires in COVID-19. Study-level information: The study drew acute and convalescent COVID-19 samples from the United States, Italy and Spain. Sample material is recorded as cDNA or gDNA derived from T cells, B-cell-depleted T cells, or PBMCs.

Authors' data handling: Reference gene primers were amplified, and this amplification served to estimate nucleated cell counts. Clones were sequenced by immunoSEQ multiplex PCR, and TCRdb holds only the in-frame ones, with some missing. V and J calls and clone size are given by that table; D and trimming were obtained from the DNA. The sample holds about 120,000 clones; 80% are singletons and the top ten take around 16%. This clone was detected once. The origin of this receptor is a man in his 60s with active or convalescent COVID-19. Sample: peripheral blood.

The CDR3 bases are TGCAGTTGGACTGCGGGAACGCAGTATTTT. Protein product: CSWTAGTQYF. J is TRBJ2-3 and V is TRBV20-1, with D tentatively TRBD2 (6 bases). This CDR3 is 10 amino acids long. Germline lookup yields CDR1 DFQATT and CDR2 SNEGSKA (reference sequence). Between the trimmed V and J ends, which lost 8 bases and 9 bases, there was a span of 12 bases.